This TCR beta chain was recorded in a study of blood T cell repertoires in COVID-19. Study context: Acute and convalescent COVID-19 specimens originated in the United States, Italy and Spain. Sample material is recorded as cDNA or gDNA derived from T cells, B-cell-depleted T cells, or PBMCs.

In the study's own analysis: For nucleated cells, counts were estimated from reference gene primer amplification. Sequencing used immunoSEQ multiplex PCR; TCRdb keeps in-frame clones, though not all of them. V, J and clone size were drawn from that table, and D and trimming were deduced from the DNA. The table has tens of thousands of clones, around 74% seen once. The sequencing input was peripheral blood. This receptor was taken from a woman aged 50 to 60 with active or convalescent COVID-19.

The DNA of the CDR3 is TGTGCCAGCAGCCCTGGAGGATCCGCAACTAATGAAAAACTGTTTTTT. It yields the protein CASSPGGSATNEKLFF. V usage is TRBV27 and J usage is TRBJ1-4; D unresolved. This CDR3 has 16 amino acids. Germline CDR1 and CDR2: MNHEY and SMNVEV (reference sequence). V gave up 6 bases and J gave up 0 bases, with 14 bases separating them.